The T cell receptor (beta chain) described here comes from a study of blood T cell repertoires in COVID-19. Study context: T cells, B-cell-depleted T cells, or PBMCs supplied cDNA or gDNA.

Per the original methods: Reference gene primer amplification yielded estimated nucleated cell counts. Data came from immunoSEQ multiplex PCR; TCRdb stores just in-frame clones and leaves some out. V and J calls and clone size are given by that table; D and trimming were obtained from the DNA. The sample lists 200,000 to 250,000 clones, about 80% occurring once. The trim removed 4 bases at V and 7 bases at J, leaving 2 bases unmatched. Per the germline V gene, CDR1 is MDHEN and CDR2 is SYDVKM. There are 13 residues in the CDR3. The clonotype comes from a woman aged 60-70 years with acute or convalescent COVID-19. Sequencing was done on a sample of peripheral blood. This sequence joins TRBV28 and TRBJ1-4; TRBD1 matches 8 bases. The CDR3 sequence is CASSSDRVEKLFF. The CDR3 DNA is TGTGCCAGCAGTTCGGACAGGGTTGAAAAACTGTTTTTT.